This TCR beta chain was sequenced in a study of blood T cell repertoires in COVID-19. Produced via immunoSEQ multiplex PCR; TCRdb's table is partial and in-frame only. The table records about 250,000 clones, 65% to 85% of them present only once. The sequence was obtained from a man between 45 and 60 years old with active or convalescent COVID-19. The material sequenced was peripheral blood.

The CDR3 region has the DNA TGTGCCAGCAGCTCAGGGACAGGAAACAATGAGCAGTTCTTC. Its protein is CASSSGTGNNEQFF. The J gene is TRBJ2-1, the V gene TRBV7-6; 8 bases map to TRBD1. Trimming cost V 4 bases and J 5 bases; bases outside gene matches: 4. This CDR3 is built from 14 residues. The germline CDR1 and CDR2 sequences are SGHVS and FNYEAQ.